Sequencing of this T cell receptor (beta chain) was carried out in a study of chemoradiotherapy in HPV16-positive cancers. Germline CDR1 MNHEY, CDR2 SVGAGI. This CDR3 is 12 amino acids long. V gave up 2 bases and J gave up 7 bases, with 6 bases separating them. Some clones are missing from TCRdb's copy, which holds only in-frame ones; the method was immunoSEQ multiplex PCR. Among about 2,000 clones listed, 89% were seen once. The sequence came from a human donor with HPV-associated anogenital cancer. The V and J genes are TRBV6-5 and TRBJ2-1; no clear D gene. Sequencing was performed on tumor tissue, taken from a patient who underwent chemoradiotherapy. CDR3 sequence reads: CASSYTGNEQFF. The CDR3 nucleotides read TGTGCCAGCAGTTACACCGGGAATGAGCAGTTCTTC.